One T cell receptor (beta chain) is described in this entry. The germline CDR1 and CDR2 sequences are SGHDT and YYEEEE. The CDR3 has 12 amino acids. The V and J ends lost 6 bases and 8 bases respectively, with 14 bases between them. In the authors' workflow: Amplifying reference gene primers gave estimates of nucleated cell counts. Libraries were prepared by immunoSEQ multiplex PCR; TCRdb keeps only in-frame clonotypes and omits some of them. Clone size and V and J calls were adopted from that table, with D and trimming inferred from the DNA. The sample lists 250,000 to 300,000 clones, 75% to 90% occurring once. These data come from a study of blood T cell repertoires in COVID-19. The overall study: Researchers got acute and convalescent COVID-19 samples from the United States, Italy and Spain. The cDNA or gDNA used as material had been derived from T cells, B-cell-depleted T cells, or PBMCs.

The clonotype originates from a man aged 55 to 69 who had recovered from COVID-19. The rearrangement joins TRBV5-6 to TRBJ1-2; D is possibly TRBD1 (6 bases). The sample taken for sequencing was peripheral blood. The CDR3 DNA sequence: TGTGCCAGCACCGGGGGGGGCTTGGGCTACACCTTC. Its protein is CASTGGGLGYTF. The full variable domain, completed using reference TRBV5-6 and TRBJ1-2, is DAGVTQSPTHLIKTRGQQVTLRCSPKSGHDTVSWYQQALGQGPQFIFQYYEEEERQRGNFPDRFSGHQFPNYSSELNVNALLLGDSALYLCASTGGGLGYTFGSGTRLTVV.